Below, 9 T cell receptor beta chains from the same sample are listed, as sequenced in a study of glioma-infiltrating T cells after dendritic cell vaccination. Indicated time point: after dendritic cell vaccination, including at tumor progression/relapse. Sequencing used immunoSEQ multiplex PCR; TCRdb keeps in-frame clones, though not all of them. The sample consists of over 55,000 clones, roughly four fifths of them appearing once. The source material was blood, sampled after dendritic cell vaccination. These receptors were collected from a human donor with glioblastoma.

The V gene is TRBV30, the J gene TRBJ2-1, with TRBD2 matching over 14 bases. The J segment lost 1 base and the V segment lost 4 bases, leaving 9 bases of the junction unmatched. Germline CDR1 is GTSNPN and CDR2 is SVGIG (reference sequence). The CDR3 has 18 amino acids. CDR3 sequence reads: CAWTVGTSGGSSYNEQFF. CDR3 sequence (DNA): TGTGCCTGGACTGTAGGGACTAGCGGGGGCAGTTCCTACAATGAGCAGTTCTTC.

The chain carries TRBV4-1 and TRBJ2-3; no reliable D call. The CDR3 is 13 residues long. Germline CDR1 MGHRA, CDR2 YSYEKL. V was pared by 4 bases and J by 0 bases, with 5 bases between. The CDR3 sequence is CASSPTSTDTQYF. The CDR3 DNA sequence: TGCGCCAGCAGCCCCACTAGCACAGATACGCAGTATTTT.

This rearrangement joins TRBV28 to TRBJ2-1; D is perhaps TRBD2 (6 bases). CDR3 length: 15 residues. Deletions cut 3 bases from V and 2 bases from J, with 11 bases between. The germline CDR1 and CDR2 sequences are MDHEN and SYDVKM. The DNA of the CDR3 is TGTGCCAGCAGTTTGCGCGGGGAAGCCTACAATGAGCAGTTCTTC. It yields the protein CASSLRGEAYNEQFF. Combining the CDR3 with reference TRBV28 and TRBJ2-1 gives the whole variable domain DVKVTQSSRYLVKRTGEKVFLECVQDMDHENMFWYRQDPGLGLRLIYFSYDVKMKEKGDIPEGYSVSREKKERFSLILESASTNQTSMYLCASSLRGEAYNEQFFGPGTRLTVL.

The chain uses TRBV4-1 and TRBJ2-3; D perhaps matches TRBD2 (6 bases). V gave up 0 bases and J gave up 0 bases, with 13 bases separating them. The V gene's germline CDR1 is MGHRA and CDR2 YSYEKL. CDR3 size: 17 residues. The CDR3 protein is CASSQESTSPSTDTQYF. The CDR3 DNA is TGCGCCAGCAGCCAAGAATCCACTAGCCCCAGCACAGATACGCAGTATTTT.

The chain recombines TRBV19 with TRBJ1-1; TRBD1 aligns across 7 bases. J lost 3 bases, V lost 8 bases, and 12 bases had no gene match. CDR1 and CDR2 from the germline V gene are LNHDA and SQIVND (reference sequence). This CDR3 is 15 amino acids long. The CDR3 is CASRRDRSKDTEAFF. The CDR3 DNA follows: TGTGCCAGTCGTCGGGACAGAAGCAAGGACACTGAAGCTTTCTTT.

This rearrangement joins TRBV18 to TRBJ2-7; D is unresolved. The germline V gene encodes CDR1 KGHSH and CDR2 LQKENI. This CDR3 has 14 amino acids. V dropped 2 bases and J dropped 5 bases, with 13 bases sitting between them. CDR3 loop: CASSPGLRKHEQYF. For the CDR3, the DNA is TGTGCCAGCTCACCAGGGCTACGTAAGCACGAGCAGTACTTC.

The V call is TRBV11-3, the J call TRBJ1-2, with no clear D. The CDR3 length is 9 residues. Trimming took 11 bases from V and 8 from J, leaving 9 bases between them. Germline loops: CDR1 SGHNT, CDR2 YENEEA. The CDR3 bases are TGTGCCGAGGAGTTGGGCTACACCTTC. It is translated as CAEELGYTF.

The rearrangement joins TRBV30 to TRBJ2-7; D is unresolved. V was cut by 2 bases and J by 5 bases, with 13 bases left in between. Looked up from germline, CDR1 is GTSNPN and CDR2 is SVGIG (reference sequence). The CDR3 spans 13 residues. CDR3 nucleotides: TGTGCCTGGAGTTCGAATATAGGAGACGAGCAGTACTTC. Translated, it gives CAWSSNIGDEQYF.

This sequence joins TRBV7-2 and TRBJ2-1, with 11 bases that match TRBD2. CDR1 is SGHTA and CDR2 is FQGNSA in the germline V gene. The V segment lost 1 base and the J segment 1 base; nucleotides outside the gene matches: 3. The CDR3 is 17 residues long. CDR3 residues: CASSLELAGASYNEQFF. CDR3 coding DNA: TGTGCCAGCAGCTTAGAACTAGCGGGGGCTTCCTACAATGAGCAGTTCTTC.